Sequencing of this T cell receptor beta chain was carried out in a study of cytomegalovirus exposure and HLA in healthy donors. Study-wide results and limits: Upon later analysis, HLA-associated TCR beta chains proved more clonally expanded than other, equally common chains. The authors later found TCR association rates varying by HLA locus, with DRB1 most and HLA-C fewest. In an earlier analysis, most TCR beta V segments were productive about 87% or about 30% of the time. When analyzed later, a missense DCLRE1C variant was found to be linked to TCR beta V- and J-gene trimming.

Worth noting for this clone: Its antigen is not identified.

Primers included in the PCR were 60 Vbeta and 13 Jbeta primers. Generated by immunoSEQ multiplex PCR, the TCRdb table keeps only in-frame clones and is missing some. This sample has roughly 93,000 clones, with around 74% found just once. The germline gives CDR1 SGHRS, CDR2 YFSETQ. V lost 5 bases and J lost 5, with 23 bases in between. The CDR3 runs 17 residues. The specimen sequenced was PBMCs. The chain employs TRBV5-1 and TRBJ2-1; unclear D gene. The TCR originated in a male donor in good health and CMV-seronegative. CDR3 nucleotides: TGCGCCAGCAGACACCACTATGAATGGCTAGTTAACAATGAGCAGTTCTTC. It is translated as CASRHHYEWLVNNEQFF.